This T cell receptor beta chain was retrieved from a study of human T cells and chemical hapten exposure. Across the whole study: On the upper back, patch tests were applied with 0.01% DPC and read at 6 days. Findings of the study overall: There was no change with DPC sensitization in TCRs above 1 in 1000 frequency.

The CDR3 spans 16 residues. Per germline, CDR1 SGHNT and CDR2 YENEEA. The sample's time point: patch test 2, 6 weeks after DPC sensitization. The treatment here: therapeutic diphenylcyclopropenone sensitization with weekly scalp DPC. Unfractionated whole blood was the source of the extracted total RNA. Points on this clonotype: The antigen remains undetermined. A much larger clone differs from this one at a single base, so this may be a read error.

Individual cDNA molecules in this library carried unique molecular identifiers. TCRdb independently ran MiXCR on the RACE reads; one entry per CDR3 protein. This table has 95,000 or so distinct CDR3 sequences, approximately 10% appearing once. The receptor's source is a middle-aged woman with alopecia areata. Some clones in this sample may be carry-over from other donors' samples. The gene calls are TRBV11-3 and TRBJ2-3; D is tentatively TRBD1 or TRBD2 (6 bases each). This specimen consisted of whole blood, obtained in connection with sensitization to the hapten diphenylcyclopropenone (DPC). Here the CDR3 reads CVSSLDKGGLTDTQYF. The DNA of the CDR3 is TGTGTCAGCAGCTTAGATAAGGGGGGCCTCACAGATACGCAGTATTTT.